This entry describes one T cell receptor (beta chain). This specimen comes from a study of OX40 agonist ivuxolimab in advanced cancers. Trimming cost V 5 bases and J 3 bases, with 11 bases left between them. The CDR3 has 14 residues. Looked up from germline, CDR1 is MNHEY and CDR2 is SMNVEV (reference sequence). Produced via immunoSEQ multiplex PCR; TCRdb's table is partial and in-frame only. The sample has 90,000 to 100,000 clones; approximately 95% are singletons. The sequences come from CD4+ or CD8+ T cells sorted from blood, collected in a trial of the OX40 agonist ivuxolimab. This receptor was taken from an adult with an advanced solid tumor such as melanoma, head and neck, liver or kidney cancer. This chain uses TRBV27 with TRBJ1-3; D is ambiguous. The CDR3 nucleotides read TGTGCCAGCAGTCGGTCCAGCTTTGGAAACACCATATATTTT. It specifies CASSRSSFGNTIYF.